The next 12 T cell receptor beta chains were all read from a single sample in a study of blood T cell repertoires in COVID-19. Measured with immunoSEQ multiplex PCR; TCRdb has only the in-frame clones, and not every one. The sample yields roughly 150,000 clones, roughly 85% seen once. Specimen: peripheral blood. Source of these receptors: a human donor in a cohort sampled during active COVID-19.

The gene calls are TRBV20-1 and TRBJ2-7, with 10 bases that match TRBD1. V dropped 6 bases and J dropped 2; count of bases not matched to a gene: 10. The CDR3 has 15 residues. Germline V gene lookup returns CDR1 DFQATT and CDR2 SNEGSKA (reference sequence). The CDR3 protein is CSASRPGTGAYEQYF. The CDR3 region has the DNA TGCAGTGCAAGTCGTCCCGGGACAGGGGCCTACGAGCAGTACTTC.

The chain employs TRBV3-1 (or the pseudogene TRBV3-2) and TRBJ2-3; 10 bases are a match to TRBD2. Germline V lookup: CDR1 LGHDT, CDR2 YNNKEL (reference sequence). Losses at the gene ends were 4 bases for V and 2 bases for J; bases not matched to a gene: 3. This CDR3 has 15 residues. CDR3 loop: CASSRGLADTDTQYF. CDR3 in DNA: TGTGCCAGCAGCCGAGGACTAGCGGACACAGATACGCAGTATTTT.

This clone was found a few times. The chain has TRBV5-4 and TRBJ1-3; 7 bases align to TRBD1. Germline CDR1 SGHNT, CDR2 YYREEE (reference sequence). The CDR3 runs to 13 residues. Trimming took 4 bases from V and 7 from J; bases not matched to a gene: 5. The CDR3 coding sequence is TGTGCCAGCAGCATTCCGACAGGGAACACCATATATTTT. Translation gives CASSIPTGNTIYF.

In its sample, this clone was seen a few times. The chain couples TRBV10-1 to TRBJ2-1; the match to TRBD2 covers 11 bases. CDR3 length: 17 residues. V dropped 0 bases and J dropped 3; count of bases not matched to a gene: 4. Germline V gives CDR1 WNHNN, CDR2 SYGVQD (reference sequence). CDR3 DNA sequence: TGCGCCAGCAGTGAGTCGTCTGGGACTAGCGGCTACAATGAGCAGTTCTTC. This codes for CASSESSGTSGYNEQFF.

V usage is TRBV29-1 and J usage is TRBJ2-7; the match to TRBD1 covers 7 bases. V dropped 3 bases and J dropped 0; count of bases not matched to a gene: 8. Germline V gene data show CDR1 as SQVTM and CDR2 as ANQGSEA. The CDR3 has 15 amino acids. Written as DNA, the CDR3 is TGCAGCGTTGAGAGCTTACAGGGGTACTCCTACGAGCAGTACTTC. Amino acid sequence: CSVESLQGYSYEQYF.

The rearrangement links TRBV27 to TRBJ1-1; D gene unclear. The CDR3 loop spans 14 amino acids. In germline, CDR1 is MNHEY, CDR2 SMNVEV (reference sequence). Trimming stripped 5 bases from V and 0 bases from J, with 10 bases between. Written as DNA, the CDR3 is TGTGCCAGCAGTCCCCATTCCATGAACACTGAAGCTTTCTTT. Its protein product is CASSPHSMNTEAFF.

The chain joins TRBV5-1 to TRBJ2-1; a possible D gene is TRBD1 (6 bases). CDR1 and CDR2 from the germline V gene are SGHRS and YFSETQ. The CDR3 runs 14 residues. The ends were cut back, 4 bases at V and 0 bases at J, with 8 bases in the middle. The CDR3 bases are TGCGCCAGCAGCGGGGGCCTCTCCTACAATGAGCAGTTCTTC. Translated: CASSGGLSYNEQFF.

The genes are TRBV7-2 and TRBJ1-1; D is unclear. V dropped 5 bases and J dropped 5 bases, with 12 bases sitting between them. The CDR3 covers 13 residues. Germline loops: CDR1 SGHTA, CDR2 FQGNSA. The CDR3 coding sequence is TGTGCCAGCAGCACCAAAGCGGGGACTGAAGCTTTCTTT. Its protein product is CASSTKAGTEAFF.

The V and J genes are TRBV30 and TRBJ2-7; TRBD2 matches at 13 bases. Trimming at V came to 4 bases and at J to 6 bases, leaving 6 bases not matched to a gene. There are 14 residues in the CDR3. The germline V gene has CDR1 GTSNPN and CDR2 SVGIG (reference sequence). The CDR3 loop is CAWTTSGGASEQYF. In DNA form, the CDR3 reads TGTGCCTGGACAACTAGCGGGGGGGCCAGCGAGCAGTACTTC.

V and J are TRBV7-8 and TRBJ2-7, with 11 bases identical to TRBD1. This CDR3 has 14 amino acids. Germline V gene lookup returns CDR1 SGHVS and CDR2 FQNEAQ. Losses at the gene ends were 3 bases for V and 4 bases for J; bases not matched to a gene: 2. In nucleotides, the CDR3 is TGTGCCAGCAGCTTGGGACAGGGGGGGTACGAGCAGTACTTC. It encodes CASSLGQGGYEQYF.

This sequence joins TRBV9 and TRBJ2-7; D gene unclear. The CDR3 has 13 residues. CDR1 and CDR2 from the germline V gene are SGDLS and YYNGEE. The V gene lost 4 bases and the J gene lost 2 bases, with 10 bases spanning the gap. For the CDR3, the DNA is TGTGCCAGCAGCCTCAATCCAGCCTACGAGCAGTACTTC. Translated, it gives CASSLNPAYEQYF.

The chain combines TRBV30 with TRBJ1-1; no firm D call. The ends were cut back, 0 bases at V and 6 bases at J, with 14 bases in the middle. Per germline, CDR1 GTSNPN and CDR2 SVGIG (reference sequence). This CDR3 contains 14 residues. DNA for the CDR3: TGTGCCTGGAGTGTACGGGATAGGGCCTCTGAAGCTTTCTTT. It yields the protein CAWSVRDRASEAFF.